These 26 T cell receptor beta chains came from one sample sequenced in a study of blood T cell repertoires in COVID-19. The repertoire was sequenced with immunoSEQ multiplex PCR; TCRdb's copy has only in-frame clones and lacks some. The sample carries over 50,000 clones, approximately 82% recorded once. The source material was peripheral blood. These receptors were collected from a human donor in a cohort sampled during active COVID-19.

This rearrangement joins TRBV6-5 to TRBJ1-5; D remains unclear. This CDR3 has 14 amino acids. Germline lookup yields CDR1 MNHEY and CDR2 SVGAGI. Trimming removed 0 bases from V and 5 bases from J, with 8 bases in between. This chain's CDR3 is CASSYSSGYQPQHF. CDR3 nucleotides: TGTGCCAGCAGTTACTCGAGCGGGTATCAGCCCCAGCATTTT.

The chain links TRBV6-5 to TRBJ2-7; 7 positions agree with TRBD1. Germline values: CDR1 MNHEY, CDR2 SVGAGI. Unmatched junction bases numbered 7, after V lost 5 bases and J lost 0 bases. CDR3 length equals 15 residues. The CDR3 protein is CASSLRRTGSYEQYF. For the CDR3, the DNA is TGTGCCAGCAGTCTACGTCGGACAGGCTCCTACGAGCAGTACTTC.

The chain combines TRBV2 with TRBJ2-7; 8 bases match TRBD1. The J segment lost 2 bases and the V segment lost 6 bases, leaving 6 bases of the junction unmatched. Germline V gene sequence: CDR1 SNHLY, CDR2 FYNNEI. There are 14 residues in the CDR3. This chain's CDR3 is CASRGGQGTYEQYF. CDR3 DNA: TGTGCCAGCAGAGGCGGACAGGGTACCTACGAGCAGTACTTC.

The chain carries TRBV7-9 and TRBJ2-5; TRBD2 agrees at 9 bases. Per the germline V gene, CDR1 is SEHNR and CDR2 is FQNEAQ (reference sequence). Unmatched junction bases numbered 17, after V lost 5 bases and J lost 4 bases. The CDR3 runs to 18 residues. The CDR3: CASSSPRGRAGGPETQYF. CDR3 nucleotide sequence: TGTGCCAGCAGCAGCCCCAGAGGGAGAGCGGGGGGCCCAGAGACCCAGTACTTC.

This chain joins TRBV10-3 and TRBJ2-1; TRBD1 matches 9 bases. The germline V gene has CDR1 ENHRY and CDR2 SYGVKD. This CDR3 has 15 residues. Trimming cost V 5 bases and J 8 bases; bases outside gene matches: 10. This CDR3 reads CAISTLGTGTDEQFF. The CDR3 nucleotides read TGTGCCATCAGTACACTAGGGACAGGGACGGATGAGCAGTTCTTC.

The CDR3: CASSLDPAGAGRDTQYF. CDR3 nucleotides: TGTGCCAGCAGCTTAGACCCAGCGGGGGCGGGGAGAGATACGCAGTATTTT. This sequence joins TRBV7-2 and TRBJ2-3; 8 bases are shared with TRBD2. In germline, CDR1 is SGHTA, CDR2 FQGNSA. Trimming at V came to 1 base and at J to 5 bases, leaving 11 bases not matched to a gene. This CDR3 has 17 residues. Supplemented by reference TRBV7-2 and TRBJ2-3, the full variable domain reads GAGVSQSPSNKVTEKGKDVELRCDPISGHTALYWYRQSLGQGLEFLIYFQGNSAPDKSGLPSDRFSAERTGGSVSTLTIQRTQQEDSAVYLCASSLDPAGAGRDTQYFGPGTRLTVL.

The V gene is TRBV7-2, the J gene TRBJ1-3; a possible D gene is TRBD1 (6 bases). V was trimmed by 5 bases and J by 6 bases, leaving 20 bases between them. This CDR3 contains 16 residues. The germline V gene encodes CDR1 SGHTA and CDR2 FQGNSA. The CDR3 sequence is CASSGQAGALENTIYF. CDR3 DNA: TGTGCCAGCAGCGGACAAGCGGGGGCGCTTGAAAACACCATATATTTT.

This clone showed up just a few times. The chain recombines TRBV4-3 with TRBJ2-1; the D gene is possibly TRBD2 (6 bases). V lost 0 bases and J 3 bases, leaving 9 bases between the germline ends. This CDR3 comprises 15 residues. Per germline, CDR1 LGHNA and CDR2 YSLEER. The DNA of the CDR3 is TGCGCCAGCAGCCAAGAGACCGGGGGCTACAATGAGCAGTTCTTC. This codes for CASSQETGGYNEQFF.

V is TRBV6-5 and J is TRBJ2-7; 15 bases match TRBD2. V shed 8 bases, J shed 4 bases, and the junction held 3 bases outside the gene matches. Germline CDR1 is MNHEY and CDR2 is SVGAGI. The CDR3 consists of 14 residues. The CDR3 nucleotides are TGTGCCAGCCGGACTAGCGGGAGGGCTTACGAGCAGTACTTC. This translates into CASRTSGRAYEQYF.

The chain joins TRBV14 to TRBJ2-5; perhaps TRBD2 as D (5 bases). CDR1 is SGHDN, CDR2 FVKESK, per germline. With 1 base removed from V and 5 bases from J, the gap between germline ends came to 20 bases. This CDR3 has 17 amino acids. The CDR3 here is CASSQGHASPGMETQYF. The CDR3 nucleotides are TGTGCCAGCAGCCAAGGCCACGCTTCCCCCGGGATGGAGACCCAGTACTTC.

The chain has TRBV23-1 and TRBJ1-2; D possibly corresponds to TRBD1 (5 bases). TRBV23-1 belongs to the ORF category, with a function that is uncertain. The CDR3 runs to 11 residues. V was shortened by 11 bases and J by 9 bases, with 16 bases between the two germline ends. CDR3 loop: CASQVWISYTF. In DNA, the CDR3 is TGCGCCTCACAGGTCTGGATAAGCTACACCTTC.

This chain's CDR3 is CASSQPPGVGRPFEKLFF. Written as DNA, the CDR3 is TGTGCCAGCAGCCAACCCCCTGGGGTAGGGAGACCCTTTGAAAAACTGTTTTTT. The V and J genes are TRBV3-1 (or the pseudogene TRBV3-2) and TRBJ1-4; D ambiguous. Trimming removed 2 bases at V and 7 bases at J, with 23 bases between. Germline CDR1 LGHDT, CDR2 YNNKEL (reference sequence). This CDR3 has 18 amino acids.

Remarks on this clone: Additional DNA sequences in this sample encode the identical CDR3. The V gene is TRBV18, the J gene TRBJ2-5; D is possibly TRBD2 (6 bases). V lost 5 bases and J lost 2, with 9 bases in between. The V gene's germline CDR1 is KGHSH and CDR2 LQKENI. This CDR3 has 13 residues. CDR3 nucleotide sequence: TGTGCCAGCTCAAGCGGGCAACAAGAGACCCAGTACTTC. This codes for CASSSGQQETQYF.

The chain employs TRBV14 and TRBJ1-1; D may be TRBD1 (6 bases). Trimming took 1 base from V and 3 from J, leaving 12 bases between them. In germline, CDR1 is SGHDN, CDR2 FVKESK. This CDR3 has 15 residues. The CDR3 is CASSQGSRGYTEAFF. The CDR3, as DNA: TGTGCCAGCAGCCAAGGATCCAGGGGTTACACTGAAGCTTTCTTT.

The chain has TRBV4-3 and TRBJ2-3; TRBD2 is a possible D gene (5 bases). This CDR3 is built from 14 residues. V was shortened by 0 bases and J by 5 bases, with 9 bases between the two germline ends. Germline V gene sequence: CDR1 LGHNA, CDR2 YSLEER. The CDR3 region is CASSQDTREDTQYF. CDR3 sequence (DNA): TGCGCCAGCAGCCAAGATACGAGGGAAGATACGCAGTATTTT.

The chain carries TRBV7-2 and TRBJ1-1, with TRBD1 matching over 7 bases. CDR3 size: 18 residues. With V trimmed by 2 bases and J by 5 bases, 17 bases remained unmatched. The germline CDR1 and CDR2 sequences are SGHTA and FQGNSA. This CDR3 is CASSLRLSNRGVSTEAFF. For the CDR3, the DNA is TGTGCCAGCAGCTTAAGATTGTCGAACAGGGGAGTGAGTACTGAAGCTTTCTTT.

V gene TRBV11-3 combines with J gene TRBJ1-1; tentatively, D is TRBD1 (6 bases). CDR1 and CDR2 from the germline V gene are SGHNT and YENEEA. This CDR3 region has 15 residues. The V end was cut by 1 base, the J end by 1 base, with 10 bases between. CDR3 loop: CASSLGGTQNTEAFF. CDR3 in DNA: TGTGCCAGCAGCTTAGGGGGGACACAGAACACTGAAGCTTTCTTT.

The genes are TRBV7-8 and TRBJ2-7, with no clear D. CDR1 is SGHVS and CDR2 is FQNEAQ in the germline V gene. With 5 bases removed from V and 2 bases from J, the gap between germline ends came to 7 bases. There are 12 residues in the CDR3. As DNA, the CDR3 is TGTGCCAGCAGCCTTTCCGCCTACGAGCAGTACTTC. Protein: CASSLSAYEQYF. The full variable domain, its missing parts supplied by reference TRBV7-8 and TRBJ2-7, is GAGVSQSPRYKVAKRGQDVALRCDPISGHVSLFWYQQALGQGPEFLTYFQNEAQLDKSGLPSDRFFAERPEGSVSTLKIQRTQQEDSAVYLCASSLSAYEQYFGPGTRLTVT.

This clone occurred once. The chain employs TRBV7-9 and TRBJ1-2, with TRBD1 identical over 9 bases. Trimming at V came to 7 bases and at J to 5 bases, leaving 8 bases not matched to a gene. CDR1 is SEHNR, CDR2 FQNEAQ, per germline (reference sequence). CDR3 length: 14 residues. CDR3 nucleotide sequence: TGTGCCAGCACCAAACCGGGACAGGGATATGGCTACACCTTC. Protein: CASTKPGQGYGYTF.

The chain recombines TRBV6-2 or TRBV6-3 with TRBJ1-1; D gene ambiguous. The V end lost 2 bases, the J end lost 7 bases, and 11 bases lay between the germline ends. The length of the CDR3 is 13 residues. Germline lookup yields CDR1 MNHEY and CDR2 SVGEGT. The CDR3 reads CASSYLLGYEAFF. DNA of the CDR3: TGTGCCAGCAGTTACCTCTTGGGCTATGAAGCTTTCTTT.

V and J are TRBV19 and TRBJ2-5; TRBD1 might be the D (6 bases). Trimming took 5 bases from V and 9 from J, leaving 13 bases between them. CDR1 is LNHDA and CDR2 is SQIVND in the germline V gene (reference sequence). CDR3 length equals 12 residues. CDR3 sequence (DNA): TGTGCCAGTAGTGAATCTGGGGGCGCCCAGTACTTC. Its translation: CASSESGGAQYF.

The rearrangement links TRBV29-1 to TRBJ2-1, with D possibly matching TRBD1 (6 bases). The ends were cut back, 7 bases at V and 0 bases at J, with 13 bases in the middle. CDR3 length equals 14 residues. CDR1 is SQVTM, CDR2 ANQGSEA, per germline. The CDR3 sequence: CSGRTASSYNEQFF. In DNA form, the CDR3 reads TGCAGCGGAAGGACAGCGAGCTCCTACAATGAGCAGTTCTTC.

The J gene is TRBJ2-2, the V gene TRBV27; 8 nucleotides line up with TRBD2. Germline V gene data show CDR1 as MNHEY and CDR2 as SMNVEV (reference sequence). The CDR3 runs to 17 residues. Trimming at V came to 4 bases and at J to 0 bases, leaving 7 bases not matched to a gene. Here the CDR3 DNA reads TGTGCCAGCAGTTCCCCTCGACTAGCGCCGAACACCGGGGAGCTGTTTTTT. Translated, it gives CASSSPRLAPNTGELFF.

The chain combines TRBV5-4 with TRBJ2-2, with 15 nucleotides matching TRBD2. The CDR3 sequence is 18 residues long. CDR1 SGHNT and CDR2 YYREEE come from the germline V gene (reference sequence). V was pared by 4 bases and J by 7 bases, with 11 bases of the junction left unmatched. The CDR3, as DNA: TGTGCCAGCAGCGGATCGGGACTAGCGGGAGGAGGGGGCGGGGAGCTGTTTTTT. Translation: CASSGSGLAGGGGGELFF.

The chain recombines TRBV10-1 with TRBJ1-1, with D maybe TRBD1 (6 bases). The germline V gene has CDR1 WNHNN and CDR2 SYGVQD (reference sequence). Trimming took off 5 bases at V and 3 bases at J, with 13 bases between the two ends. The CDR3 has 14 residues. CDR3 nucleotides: TGCGCCAGCAGTTCGGACAGATTCGACACTGAAGCTTTCTTT. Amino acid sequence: CASSSDRFDTEAFF.

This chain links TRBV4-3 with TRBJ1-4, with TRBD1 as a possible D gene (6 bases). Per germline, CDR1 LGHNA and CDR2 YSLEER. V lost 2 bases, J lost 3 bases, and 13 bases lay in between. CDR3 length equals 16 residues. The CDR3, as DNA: TGCGCCAGCAGCCAATTGGCGGGGGCATCTAATGAAAAACTGTTTTTT. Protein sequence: CASSQLAGASNEKLFF.